The 24 T cell receptor beta chains in this list originate from one sample, sequenced in a study of T cell responses to AZD1222 COVID-19 vaccine. Profiling relied on immunoSEQ multiplex PCR, and the TCRdb table lists in-frame clones only, not all of them. The data show more than 75,000 clones, 90% seen once. The specimen comprised peripheral blood, sampled 28 days after the second AZD1222 dose. These receptors all stem from an adult who received the AZD1222 COVID-19 vaccine.

The chain combines TRBV6-5 with TRBJ2-7, with 9 nucleotides matching TRBD1. The CDR3 contains 14 residues. Per the germline V gene, CDR1 is MNHEY and CDR2 is SVGAGI. The ends lost 6 bases at V and 2 bases at J; junction bases unmatched: 5. CDR3 in DNA: TGTGCCAGCAGGACGGGACAGGGAACCTACGAGCAGTACTTC. Translated, it gives CASRTGQGTYEQYF.

This chain joins TRBV27 and TRBJ2-1; D might be TRBD2 (7 bases). Germline V gives CDR1 MNHEY, CDR2 SMNVEV (reference sequence). This CDR3 region has 15 residues. V gave up 6 bases and J gave up 7 bases, with 19 bases separating them. The DNA of the CDR3 is TGTGCCAGCAGGCGCGAGGGGGGGGTTCGAAATGAGCAGTTCTTC. Amino acids: CASRREGGVRNEQFF.

This rearrangement joins TRBV29-1 to TRBJ2-1; 8 nucleotides align to TRBD1. The length of the CDR3 is 13 residues. Germline assignment: CDR1 SQVTM and CDR2 ANQGSEA. V trimming: 7 bases; J trimming: 11 bases; junction bases outside the gene matches: 13. The CDR3 DNA follows: TGCAGCGCCATGGAAGGACAGGGAAAGAAGCAGTTCTTC. The encoded protein is CSAMEGQGKKQFF.

CDR3 sequence (DNA): TGTGCCAGCAGCCCACAGGGGCTTCACTACGAGCAGTACTTC. This translates into CASSPQGLHYEQYF. The genes are TRBV5-4 and TRBJ2-7; 7 bases align to TRBD1. V trimming: 4 bases; J trimming: 3 bases; junction bases outside the gene matches: 7. The CDR3 has 14 amino acids. Germline-derived CDR1 and CDR2 are SGHNT and YYREEE (reference sequence).

V usage is TRBV10-3 and J usage is TRBJ2-5; no firm D call. There are 13 residues in the CDR3. The germline CDR1 and CDR2 sequences are ENHRY and SYGVKD. V dropped 4 bases and J dropped 2 bases, with 8 bases sitting between them. The CDR3 reads CAISAAPQETQYF. The CDR3 DNA sequence: TGTGCCATCAGTGCGGCTCCTCAAGAGACCCAGTACTTC.

The J gene is TRBJ2-2, the V gene TRBV27, with D perhaps matching TRBD2 (6 bases). CDR3 length equals 16 residues. Germline V CDR1 and CDR2: MNHEY, SMNVEV (reference sequence). Trimming took 0 bases from V and 2 from J, leaving 10 bases between them. CDR3 bases: TGTGCCAGCAGTTTATCGGGGGGATTAAACACCGGGGAGCTGTTTTTT. As protein: CASSLSGGLNTGELFF.

The rearrangement uses TRBV27 and TRBJ1-1; no reliable D call. The CDR3 contains 17 residues. V was clipped by 1 base and J by 1 base, with 16 bases between them. Germline CDR1 reads MNHEY; CDR2 reads SMNVEV (reference sequence). This CDR3 is CASSLWAVEGGNTEAFF. Here the CDR3 DNA reads TGTGCCAGCAGTTTATGGGCAGTAGAAGGTGGGAACACTGAAGCTTTCTTT.

V usage is TRBV11-2 and J usage is TRBJ2-7; TRBD2 aligns across 8 bases. Germline V gene sequence: CDR1 SGHAT, CDR2 FQNNGV. Losses at the gene ends were 3 bases for V and 6 bases for J; bases not matched to a gene: 7. This CDR3 region has 14 residues. In DNA, the CDR3 is TGTGCCAGCAGCTTTTTACTAGCGGCTGGCGAGCAGTACTTC. Translated, it gives CASSFLLAAGEQYF.

The V call is TRBV29-1, the J call TRBJ1-1; D may be TRBD1 (5 bases). V was pared by 7 bases and J by 3 bases, with 12 bases between. The CDR3 has 12 amino acids. The germline gives CDR1 SQVTM, CDR2 ANQGSEA. In DNA form, the CDR3 reads TGCAGCGCCAAGGGGCTGGACACTGAAGCTTTCTTT. As protein: CSAKGLDTEAFF.

V is TRBV5-8 and J is TRBJ2-7; 9 nucleotides align to TRBD1. There are 16 residues in the CDR3. Trimming removed 1 base from V and 0 bases from J; junction bases left unmatched: 5. From germline, CDR1 is SGHTS and CDR2 YDEGEE. As DNA, the CDR3 is TGTGCCAGCAGCTTGTTCGGACAGGGGCTCTCCTACGAGCAGTACTTC. It specifies CASSLFGQGLSYEQYF. The full variable domain, its missing parts supplied by reference TRBV5-8 and TRBJ2-7, is EAGVTQSPTHLIKTRGQQATLRCSPISGHTSVYWYQQALGLGLQFLLWYDEGEERNRGNFPPRFSGRQFPNYSSELNVNALELEDSALYLCASSLFGQGLSYEQYFGPGTRLTVT.

The chain links TRBV6-5 to TRBJ2-1, with 8 positions matching TRBD2. The V segment lost 0 bases and the J segment 7 bases; nucleotides outside the gene matches: 8. Germline assignment: CDR1 MNHEY and CDR2 SVGAGI. The CDR3 loop spans 16 amino acids. DNA for the CDR3: TGTGCCAGCAGTTACTCGAACGGGGGGGCGGGTAATGAGCAGTTCTTC. This encodes CASSYSNGGAGNEQFF.

The rearrangement links TRBV18 to TRBJ2-5; the D gene is possibly TRBD1 (6 bases). CDR1 and CDR2 from the germline V gene are KGHSH and LQKENI. The CDR3 extends over 16 amino acids. V shed 3 bases and J shed 4 bases, with 18 bases lying between them. CDR3 nucleotides: TGTGCCAGCTCACCGGGCCCCGCAGGGGCGGGAGAGACCCAGTACTTC. Encoded protein: CASSPGPAGAGETQYF.

The gene calls are TRBV20-1 and TRBJ2-5, with unresolved D. The CDR3 is 11 amino acids. V was cut by 1 base and J by 5 bases, with 5 bases left in between. Germline V gene lookup returns CDR1 DFQATT and CDR2 SNEGSKA (reference sequence). CDR3 region: CSARVSETQYF. In DNA form, the CDR3 reads TGCAGTGCTAGAGTATCCGAGACCCAGTACTTC.

This chain links TRBV6-2 or TRBV6-3 with TRBJ1-2; D is uncertain. The CDR3 has 16 residues. V was clipped by 4 bases and J by 0 bases, with 15 bases between them. Germline lookup yields CDR1 MNHEY and CDR2 SVGEGT. CDR3 coding DNA: TGTGCCAGCAGTTTCCTCACTTTGGAAGCTAACTATGGCTACACCTTC. Protein sequence: CASSFLTLEANYGYTF.

The chain links TRBV7-2 to TRBJ1-6; D unresolved. V dropped 1 base and J dropped 5 bases, with 6 bases sitting between them. The CDR3 sequence is 14 residues long. Per the germline V gene, CDR1 is SGHTA and CDR2 is FQGNSA. The CDR3 bases are TGTGCCAGCAGCTTAGAGGTGAATAATTCACCCCTCCACTTT. Its protein product is CASSLEVNNSPLHF.

The J gene is TRBJ2-7, the V gene TRBV28; 15 positions match TRBD2. Germline V gene data show CDR1 as MDHEN and CDR2 as SYDVKM. The V segment lost 4 bases and the J segment 8 bases; nucleotides outside the gene matches: 6. This CDR3 region has 15 residues. CDR3 region: CASSYPGTSGGKQYF. As DNA, the CDR3 is TGTGCCAGCAGTTACCCCGGGACTAGCGGGGGGAAGCAGTACTTC.

CDR3: CASRGQGAGELFF. Here the CDR3 DNA reads TGCGCCAGCCGGGGACAGGGGGCCGGGGAGCTGTTTTTT. The V gene is TRBV10-1, the J gene TRBJ2-2; TRBD1 matches at 11 bases. The germline V gene has CDR1 WNHNN and CDR2 SYGVQD (reference sequence). Trimming at V came to 8 bases and at J to 6 bases, leaving 2 bases not matched to a gene. The CDR3 spans 13 residues.

This clone was picked up one time. This chain connects TRBV5-1 to TRBJ1-1; D unclear. Trimming stripped 7 bases from V and 2 bases from J, with 12 bases between. The CDR3 contains 13 residues. Germline CDR1 and CDR2: SGHRS and YFSETQ. CDR3 bases: TGCGCCAGCGCCGGTCTCGTAAACACTGAAGCTTTCTTT. Translation: CASAGLVNTEAFF.

V is TRBV5-1 and J is TRBJ2-5; 8 nucleotides align to TRBD2. V was clipped by 3 bases and J by 2 bases; unmatched bases: 3. CDR3 length: 14 residues. Germline assignment: CDR1 SGHRS and CDR2 YFSETQ. The CDR3 DNA sequence: TGCGCCAGCAGCTCCGTAGCGGGGCAAGAGACCCAGTACTTC. Amino acids: CASSSVAGQETQYF.

This clone was recorded a few times. V gene TRBV9 combines with J gene TRBJ1-1, with D perhaps matching TRBD1 (5 bases). CDR1 SGDLS and CDR2 YYNGEE come from the germline V gene. The CDR3 is 13 amino acids. V was trimmed by 6 bases and J by 4 bases, leaving 13 bases between them. CDR3 residues: CASNNPGGTEAFF. CDR3 DNA: TGTGCCAGCAACAATCCGGGGGGCACTGAAGCTTTCTTT.

The rearrangement uses TRBV5-4 and TRBJ2-3, with a weak D call TRBD1 (6 bases). Germline values: CDR1 SGHNT, CDR2 YYREEE (reference sequence). Trimming removed 2 bases at V and 4 bases at J, with 8 bases between. The CDR3 has 13 amino acids. The CDR3 loop is CASSFTGPDTQYF. CDR3 coding DNA: TGTGCCAGCAGCTTCACAGGGCCAGATACGCAGTATTTT.

The CDR3 sequence: CASSPQGGLTEAFF. CDR3 DNA: TGTGCCAGCTCACCACAGGGGGGGCTCACTGAAGCTTTCTTT. This chain uses TRBV18 with TRBJ1-1, with D possibly TRBD1 on 6 matching bases. The CDR3 has 14 residues. CDR1 and CDR2 (germline): KGHSH, LQKENI. Trimming pared 1 base from V and 4 bases from J, leaving 10 bases between.

This sequence joins TRBV15 and TRBJ1-5; D not certain. This CDR3 region has 13 residues. The germline gives CDR1 LNHNV, CDR2 YYDKDF (reference sequence). The V gene lost 2 bases and the J gene lost 3 bases, with 5 bases spanning the gap. Written as DNA, the CDR3 is TGTGCCACCAGCAGATTGATCAATCAGCCCCAGCATTTT. This encodes CATSRLINQPQHF.

This sequence joins TRBV28 and TRBJ1-2; D remains unclear. Looked up from germline, CDR1 is MDHEN and CDR2 is SYDVKM. Trimming removed 5 bases from V and 2 bases from J, with 15 bases in between. The CDR3 sequence is 15 residues long. This CDR3 is CASSLQAGPNYGYTF. CDR3 bases: TGTGCCAGCAGTCTCCAAGCAGGTCCCAACTATGGCTACACCTTC.